This T cell receptor beta chain stems from a study of molecular identifiers for immune sequencing clone quantification. Naive CD8 T cells, phenotype CD8+CD4-CCR7+CD45RA+, were sorted. Using its own MiXCR run on the PCR reads, TCRdb lists one record per CDR3 protein. The data contain 35,000 to 40,000 distinct CDR3 sequences, approximately 20% of them singletons. This clonotype was detected ten times or more. Its matching antigen is unknown. The length of the CDR3 is 17 residues. V was shortened by 4 bases and J by 4 bases, with 19 bases between the two germline ends. Whole-study findings and limits: Whereas naive cells kept under 1% of molecules in clones above 20 RNA copies, such clones held over 98% in effectors. Reportedly, one cell's Jurkat TCR RNA was detected within 1,100,000 naive CD8 cells.

The sample was naive CD8+ T cells from blood, with Jurkat cell RNA spiked in. This sample's subset: FACS-sorted CD8+CD4-CCR7+CD45RA+ naive T cells. The chain links TRBV12-3 or TRBV12-4 to TRBJ1-4; D call uncertain. This clonotype was obtained from a human donor in good health. Some libraries in this study had Jurkat cell RNA spiked in. The CDR3 is CASSSPLDKEVNEKLFF. CDR3 in DNA: TGTGCCAGCAGTTCCCCCCTCGACAAAGAAGTTAATGAAAAACTGTTTTTT.